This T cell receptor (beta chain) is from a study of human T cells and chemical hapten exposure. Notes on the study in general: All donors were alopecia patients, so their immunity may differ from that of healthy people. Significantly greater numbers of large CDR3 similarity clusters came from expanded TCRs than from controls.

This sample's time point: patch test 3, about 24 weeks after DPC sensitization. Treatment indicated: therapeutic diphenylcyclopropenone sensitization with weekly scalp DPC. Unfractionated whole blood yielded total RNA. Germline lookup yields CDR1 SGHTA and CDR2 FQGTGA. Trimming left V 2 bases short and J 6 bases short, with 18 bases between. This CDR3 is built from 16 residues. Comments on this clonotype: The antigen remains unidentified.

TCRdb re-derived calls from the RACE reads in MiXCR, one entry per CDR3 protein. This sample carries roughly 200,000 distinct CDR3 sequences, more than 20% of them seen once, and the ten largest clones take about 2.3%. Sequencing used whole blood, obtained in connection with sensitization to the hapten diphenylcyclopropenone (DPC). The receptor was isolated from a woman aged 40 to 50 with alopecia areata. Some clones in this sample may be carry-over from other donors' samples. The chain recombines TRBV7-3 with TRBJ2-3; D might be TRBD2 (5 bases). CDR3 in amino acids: CASSLGWRGSGDTQYF. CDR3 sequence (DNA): TGTGCCAGCAGCTTAGGGTGGCGTGGGAGTGGGGATACGCAGTATTTT.